The sequence of this TCR beta chain was determined in a study of T cell clones after liver transplantation. Only in-frame clones appear in the TCRdb table, and some are missing; sequencing was by immunoSEQ multiplex PCR. The top ten clones hold 0.8% to 0.9% of a sample with 95,000 to 130,000 clones, approximately 90% of them seen once. V lost 1 base to trimming and J lost 3 bases, with 12 bases between them. The CDR3 sequence is 15 residues long. Germline CDR1 is SEHNR and CDR2 is FQNEAQ (reference sequence). Worth noting for this clone: Its cognate antigen is unknown.

Whole-study findings and limits: Circulating graft-donor-reactive CD4 TCRbeta sequences fell significantly post-transplant in most of the 8 subjects.

The receptor comes from a human patient who received a liver transplant. Some of these T cells may belong to the graft donor. The sequenced sample was CD4+ T cells from blood, obtained 12 months after liver transplant. This rearrangement joins TRBV7-9 to TRBJ2-5; D gene uncertain. The CDR3 DNA reads as TGTGCCAGCAGCTTAGAAATCGGTGTAAAAGAGACCCAGTACTTC. Protein: CASSLEIGVKETQYF.